Listed below are T cell receptor beta chains from one sample, sequenced in a study of OX40 agonist ivuxolimab in advanced cancers. Sequenced by immunoSEQ multiplex PCR; TCRdb stores in-frame clones only, minus some. The sample carries tens of thousands of clones, approximately 86% recorded once. The sample was CD4+ or CD8+ T cells sorted from blood, taken in a trial of the OX40 agonist ivuxolimab. Source of these receptors: an adult with an advanced solid tumor such as melanoma, head and neck, liver or kidney cancer. CDR3s include the opening cysteine and the closing phenylalanine or tryptophan. The D gene is left open where the match is weak. Not every row has a clone size; where given, it reads once, few, many or a size class.

d_call	v_call	j_call	clone_size	cdr3_aa	cdr3_nt
-	TRBV21-1	TRBJ2-7	-	CASSPGTSGAKSSYEQYF	TGTGCCAGCAGCCCGGGGACTAGCGGGGCCAAAAGCTCCTACGAGCAGTACTTC
TRBD2	TRBV5-1	TRBJ2-3	-	CASSLFHSGGARTDTQYF	TGCGCCAGCAGCTTGTTTCATTCGGGGGGGGCCCGCACAGATACGCAGTATTTT
-	TRBV6-6	TRBJ2-2	-	CASSASMGELFF	TGTGCCAGCAGCGCCAGCATGGGGGAGCTGTTTTTT
-	TRBV4-3	TRBJ2-7	-	CASSHLQLPEDYEQYF	TGCGCCAGCAGCCACCTACAGCTCCCCGAGGACTACGAGCAGTACTTC
-	TRBV27	TRBJ2-3	-	CASRAGADTQYF	TGTGCCAGCAGGGCTGGGGCAGATACGCAGTATTTT
TRBD1	TRBV6-1	TRBJ1-4	-	CASGQGTGENEKLFF	TGTGCCAGCGGCCAAGGGACAGGGGAAAATGAAAAACTGTTTTTT
-	TRBV9	TRBJ1-2	-	CASTQAGYGYTF	TGTGCCAGCACCCAGGCGGGATATGGCTACACCTTC
-	TRBV2	TRBJ2-7	-	CASSEAGRNEQYF	TGTGCCAGCAGTGAGGCAGGTAGGAACGAGCAGTACTTC
TRBD1	TRBV7-7	TRBJ2-5	-	CASSLVQGARETQYF	TGTGCCAGCAGCTTAGTACAGGGGGCGCGGGAGACCCAGTACTTC
TRBD1	TRBV5-1	TRBJ1-1	-	CASSLAGTGPQAFF	TGCGCCAGCAGCTTGGCGGGGACAGGGCCCCAAGCTTTCTTT
TRBD2	TRBV6-4	TRBJ2-3	-	CASSGGGAADTQYF	TGTGCCAGCAGTGGCGGGGGGGCGGCAGATACGCAGTATTTT
TRBD1	TRBV7-9	TRBJ1-2	-	CASSSGSGQGTSRGYTF	TGTGCCAGCAGCTCAGGCTCGGGACAGGGGACTTCTAGGGGCTACACCTTC
-	TRBV5-1	TRBJ2-6	-	CASSFGRPSGANVLTF	TGCGCCAGCAGCTTCGGACGGCCCTCTGGGGCCAACGTCCTGACTTTC
-	TRBV11-2	TRBJ2-7	-	CASGGSFLQYF	TGTGCCAGCGGGGGGAGTTTCCTCCAGTACTTC
TRBD1	TRBV9	TRBJ2-1	-	CASSVGTGVSEQFF	TGTGCCAGCAGCGTGGGGACAGGGGTCAGTGAGCAGTTCTTC
-	TRBV9	TRBJ2-5	-	CASSDSGGATETQYF	TGTGCCAGCAGCGACAGTGGGGGGGCAACGGAGACCCAGTACTTC
-	TRBV7-7	TRBJ2-7	-	CASSLAAGYEQYF	TGTGCCAGCAGCTTAGCGGCGGGATACGAGCAGTACTTC
-	TRBV4-2	TRBJ2-3	-	CASSQVGETSTDTQYF	TGTGCCAGCAGCCAAGTCGGAGAAACTAGCACAGATACGCAGTATTTT
-	TRBV4-2	TRBJ2-7	-	CASSQEKGTTVYEQYF	TGTGCCAGCAGCCAAGAGAAAGGGACAACGGTCTACGAGCAGTACTTC
TRBD1	TRBV4-1	TRBJ1-2	once	CASSLGAWGQGPRGYTF	TGCGCCAGCAGCCTTGGTGCATGGGGACAGGGTCCTCGCGGCTACACCTTC
TRBD1	TRBV7-2	TRBJ1-4	-	CASSDRTGATNEKLFF	TGTGCCAGCAGCGACCGGACAGGGGCAACTAATGAAAAACTGTTTTTT
TRBD2	TRBV4-1	TRBJ2-5	-	CASSLRPGLAEEETQYF	TGCGCCAGCAGCCTCAGACCGGGACTAGCGGAAGAAGAGACCCAGTACTTC
-	TRBV5-4	TRBJ1-1	-	CASSLVDPPEAFF	TGTGCCAGCAGCTTGGTAGACCCCCCCGAAGCTTTCTTT
TRBD1	TRBV5-6	TRBJ2-7	-	CASSLRTGSGSRAPYEQYF	TGTGCCAGCAGCTTGCGGACAGGGTCCGGATCCAGGGCGCCCTACGAGCAGTACTTC
-	TRBV13	TRBJ1-1	-	CASSPTGTWNTEAFF	TGTGCCAGCAGCCCTACAGGGACCTGGAACACTGAAGCTTTCTTT
-	TRBV5-6	TRBJ2-6	once	CASGVGGANVLTF	TGTGCCAGCGGGGTTGGTGGGGCCAACGTCCTGACTTTC
TRBD1	TRBV6-6	TRBJ2-1	-	CASSYGQGTDNEQFF	TGTGCCAGCAGTTACGGACAGGGGACAGACAATGAGCAGTTCTTC
TRBD1	TRBV4-3	TRBJ1-1	-	CASSQDRITRGAGTEAFF	TGCGCCAGCAGCCAGGATCGTATAACCAGGGGGGCGGGCACTGAAGCTTTCTTT
TRBD1	TRBV5-5	TRBJ1-2	-	CASSLGQGPEGYTF	TGTGCCAGCAGCTTAGGACAGGGTCCCGAGGGCTACACCTTC
-	TRBV4-2	TRBJ1-2	-	CASSQGQGYGYTF	TGTGCCAGCAGCCAAGGACAAGGGTATGGCTACACCTTC
-	TRBV6-1	TRBJ1-2	once	CASSPGPSPGYGYTF	TGTGCCAGTTCCCCCGGGCCGTCCCCGGGCTATGGCTACACCTTC
TRBD1	TRBV11-2	TRBJ2-2	-	CASSPGQGETGELFF	TGTGCCAGCAGCCCCGGACAGGGGGAAACCGGGGAGCTGTTTTTT
-	TRBV9	TRBJ2-7	-	CASSATGLGEQYF	TGTGCCAGCAGCGCGACAGGTTTGGGCGAGCAGTACTTC
TRBD2	TRBV5-4	TRBJ2-7	-	CASSFRTSGSYEQYF	TGTGCCAGCAGCTTCCGGACTAGCGGCTCCTACGAGCAGTACTTC
-	TRBV4-1	TRBJ2-7	-	CASSRTDESYEQYF	TGCGCCAGCAGCCGGACTGACGAATCCTACGAGCAGTACTTC
-	TRBV7-9	TRBJ1-1	-	CASSLVGPLEAFF	TGTGCCAGCAGCTTAGTCGGGCCCCTTGAAGCTTTCTTT
-	TRBV27	TRBJ1-1	-	CATGGRTEAFF	TGTGCCACTGGTGGGCGGACTGAAGCTTTCTTT
-	TRBV25-1	TRBJ1-2	-	CASSGTVANYGYTF	TGTGCCAGCAGTGGGACAGTAGCTAACTATGGCTACACCTTC
-	TRBV19	TRBJ1-2	-	CASHDGPNYGYTF	TGTGCCAGTCATGACGGTCCTAACTATGGCTACACCTTC
-	TRBV11-2	TRBJ1-6	-	CASSLEGDAGYSPLHF	TGTGCCAGCAGCTTAGAAGGGGACGCGGGTTATTCACCCCTCCACTTT
TRBD1	TRBV10-1	TRBJ2-7	-	CASSGGTGYEQYF	TGCGCCAGCAGTGGAGGGACAGGCTACGAGCAGTACTTC
-	TRBV2	TRBJ1-2	-	CASSGGYGYTF	TGTGCCAGCAGTGGTGGGTATGGCTACACCTTC
TRBD1	TRBV9	TRBJ1-1	-	CASSVARQGGTEAFF	TGTGCCAGCAGCGTAGCCCGACAGGGGGGCACTGAAGCTTTCTTT
-	TRBV7-9	TRBJ2-1	-	CASSPRGDEQFF	TGTGCCAGCAGCCCCAGGGGGGATGAGCAGTTCTTC
-	TRBV11-3	TRBJ1-2	-	CARARRRSAYYGYTF	TGTGCCAGAGCTAGACGGAGGTCGGCCTACTATGGCTACACCTTC
TRBD1	TRBV7-2	TRBJ2-1	-	CASSLGDRLNEQFF	TGTGCCAGCAGCTTAGGGGACAGGCTCAATGAGCAGTTCTTC
TRBD1	TRBV15	TRBJ2-7	-	CATSRGQGAYEQYF	TGTGCCACCAGCAGAGGACAGGGGGCTTACGAGCAGTACTTC
-	TRBV27	TRBJ1-5	-	CASSFSGFYQPQHF	TGTGCCAGCAGTTTTTCGGGGTTCTATCAGCCCCAGCATTTT
-	TRBV6-5	TRBJ2-5	-	CASSYVETQETQYF	TGTGCCAGCAGTTACGTGGAGACCCAAGAGACCCAGTACTTC
TRBD2	TRBV27	TRBJ2-1	-	CASSPGLAGINEQFF	TGTGCCAGCAGCCCGGGACTAGCGGGGATCAATGAGCAGTTCTTC
-	TRBV6-5	TRBJ1-2	-	CASSYTYRANYGYTF	TGTGCCAGCAGTTACACCTACAGGGCTAACTATGGCTACACCTTC
TRBD1	TRBV4-1	TRBJ2-1	-	CASSHPPTGGNEQFF	TGCGCCAGCAGCCATCCTCCGACAGGGGGCAATGAGCAGTTCTTC
-	TRBV4-3	TRBJ1-4	once	CASSPDSLNEKLFF	TGCGCCAGCAGCCCGGATTCCCTTAATGAAAAACTGTTTTTT
TRBD1	TRBV6-1	TRBJ2-7	-	CASLISRTGGYEQYF	TGTGCCAGCCTAATCTCAAGGACAGGGGGCTACGAGCAGTACTTC
TRBD1	TRBV7-9	TRBJ1-3	-	CASSLSDRGQSGNTIYF	TGTGCCAGCAGCTTATCAGACAGGGGGCAATCGGGAAACACCATATATTTT
TRBD1	TRBV4-3	TRBJ1-2	-	CASSHLSEGQGLRYTF	TGCGCCAGCAGCCACCTCAGCGAGGGACAGGGGCTAAGGTACACCTTC
-	TRBV25-1	TRBJ1-1	medium-sized	CASSDIWGGTEAFF	TGTGCCAGCAGTGATATATGGGGGGGGACTGAAGCTTTCTTT
-	TRBV5-4	TRBJ2-7	-	CASSLPWRDEQYF	TGTGCCAGCAGCCTCCCATGGCGGGACGAGCAGTACTTC
TRBD1	TRBV27	TRBJ2-7	-	CASSKWTGGYEQYF	TGTGCCAGCAGCAAATGGACAGGGGGCTACGAGCAGTACTTC